This T cell receptor (beta chain) was captured by sequencing in a study of CD8+ T cells in alopecia areata. Study findings and constraints: Clonality exceeded that of normal scalp in lesional scalp, most notably in alopecia totalis/universalis.

V gave up 4 bases and J gave up 3 bases; unmatched junction bases: 10. Germline values: CDR1 SGHKS, CDR2 YYEKEE (reference sequence). This CDR3 spans 15 amino acids. In each case, RNA was isolated and then reverse transcribed into cDNA as the sequencing template. Libraries were prepared by immunoSEQ multiplex PCR; TCRdb keeps only in-frame clonotypes and omits some of them. The data show roughly 140,000 clones, roughly four fifths seen once. Stated treatment: oral pan-JAK inhibitor, 5-10 mg twice daily. Patients with alopecia areata provided lesional scalp punch biopsies as well as peripheral blood. This clone was counted only a few times. Its antigen is still unknown.

Source: CD8+ T cells sorted from blood, taken at week 4, from a patient treated with tofacitinib. This receptor was obtained from a human donor with alopecia areata. The chain combines TRBV5-5 with TRBJ2-7; 7 bases map to TRBD1. CDR3 in amino acids: CASSATRDSLYEQYF. Written as DNA, the CDR3 is TGTGCCAGCAGCGCAACCCGGGACAGCCTCTACGAGCAGTACTTC.